This TCR beta chain was observed in a study of T cells after posttransplantation cyclophosphamide. The CDR3 is made up of 14 amino acids. CDR1 LNHDA and CDR2 SQIVND come from the germline V gene (reference sequence). V was pared by 7 bases and J by 6 bases, with 6 bases of the junction left unmatched. Only in-frame clones appear in the TCRdb table, and some are missing; sequencing was by immunoSEQ multiplex PCR. Counted here are 32,000 or so clones, roughly 90% occurring once; the ten biggest clones make up about 15%. This chain links TRBV19 with TRBJ1-6; TRBD1 aligns across 7 bases. Sequenced sample: PBMCs. The sequence came from a woman between 35 and 50 years old with a blood cancer, CMV-positive, and with a related stem cell donor. CDR3 loop: CASTVTGFNSPLHF. The DNA of the CDR3 is TGTGCCAGTACCGTGACAGGGTTTAATTCACCCCTCCACTTT.